The 31 T cell receptor beta chains given below trace back to one sample, sequenced in a study of CD8+ T cells in alopecia areata. Extracted RNA was reverse transcribed, and the resulting cDNA served as sequencing template. The assay was immunoSEQ multiplex PCR, and TCRdb's table has in-frame clones only and misses some. The data contain about 100,000 clones, 55% to 70% of them singletons. The sample consisted of NKG2D-low CD8+ T cells sorted from blood. These receptor sequences come from a human donor with alopecia areata.

This rearrangement joins TRBV9 to TRBJ2-1; D is unresolved. Germline assignment: CDR1 SGDLS and CDR2 YYNGEE. Between the trimmed V and J ends, which lost 3 bases and 9 bases, there was a span of 16 bases. This CDR3 is built from 14 residues. CDR3 DNA sequence: TGTGCCAGCAGCGCCCCCCTGGGCACCAGTGAGCAGTTCTTC. Its protein is CASSAPLGTSEQFF.

V and J are TRBV29-1 and TRBJ2-5; TRBD2 might be the D (5 bases). The CDR3 contains 16 residues. V was shortened by 1 base and J by 4 bases, with 19 bases between the two germline ends. Germline assignment: CDR1 SQVTM and CDR2 ANQGSEA. In DNA, the CDR3 is TGCAGCGTTGAAGGTGGCGGGCGATTAACTGTAGAGACCCAGTACTTC. Translated, it gives CSVEGGGRLTVETQYF.

The gene calls are TRBV5-6 and TRBJ1-1; 7 positions match TRBD1. The CDR3 totals 15 residues. The V gene end was trimmed by 4 bases and the J gene end by 4 bases; junction bases not matched to a gene: 10. Looked up from germline, CDR1 is SGHDT and CDR2 is YYEEEE. CDR3 protein: CASSRAGQVGTEAFF. CDR3 sequence (DNA): TGTGCCAGCAGCCGGGCTGGACAGGTGGGCACTGAAGCTTTCTTT. Full variable domain (outside the CDR3, taken from reference TRBV5-6 and TRBJ1-1): DAGVTQSPTHLIKTRGQQVTLRCSPKSGHDTVSWYQQALGQGPQFIFQYYEEEERQRGNFPDRFSGHQFPNYSSELNVNALLLGDSALYLCASSRAGQVGTEAFFGQGTRLTVV.

This chain joins TRBV13 and TRBJ2-1; 11 bases match TRBD2. V lost 3 bases to trimming and J lost 4 bases; unmatched junction nucleotides: 2. CDR3 size: 15 residues. The germline V gene has CDR1 PRHDT and CDR2 FYEKMQ (reference sequence). In DNA, the CDR3 is TGTGCCAGCAGCTTTCTAGCGGGAGGTTACAATGAGCAGTTCTTC. It translates to CASSFLAGGYNEQFF.

V is TRBV4-1 and J is TRBJ2-1, with TRBD2 identical over 8 bases. CDR1 is MGHRA and CDR2 is YSYEKL in the germline V gene. The trim removed 1 base at V and 10 bases at J, leaving 9 bases unmatched. The CDR3 covers 15 residues. The CDR3: CASSQVTSARAEQFF. Written as DNA, the CDR3 is TGCGCCAGCAGCCAAGTGACTAGCGCCCGGGCGGAGCAGTTCTTC.

This clone was counted between two and nine times. The chain uses TRBV28 and TRBJ2-1; D unclear. Germline values: CDR1 MDHEN, CDR2 SYDVKM. Trimming took off 3 bases at V and 8 bases at J, with 14 bases between the two ends. The CDR3 length is 14 residues. The CDR3 is CASSFLIRIDEQFF. The CDR3 DNA sequence: TGTGCCAGCAGTTTCCTGATCAGAATCGATGAGCAGTTCTTC.

The V call is TRBV5-6, the J call TRBJ1-2, with D tentatively TRBD1 (5 bases). This CDR3 region has 12 residues. Germline loops: CDR1 SGHDT, CDR2 YYEEEE. Trimming took off 4 bases at V and 10 bases at J, with 14 bases between the two ends. CDR3 nucleotides: TGTGCCAGCAGCCTTCCTTCAGGGCACTACACCTTC. Protein: CASSLPSGHYTF.

The rearrangement uses TRBV14 and TRBJ1-1; TRBD1 is a possible D gene (6 bases). Germline CDR1 reads SGHDN; CDR2 reads FVKESK. V dropped 3 bases and J dropped 7 bases, with 15 bases sitting between them. CDR3 size: 14 residues. In DNA form, the CDR3 reads TGTGCCAGCAGCCACCTCGGGGGCCCACATGAAGCTTTCTTT. Amino acids: CASSHLGGPHEAFF. Full variable domain (outside the CDR3, taken from reference TRBV14 and TRBJ1-1): EAGVTQFPSHSVIEKGQTVTLRCDPISGHDNLYWYRRVMGKEIKFLLHFVKESKQDESGMPNNRFLAERTGGTYSTLKVQPAELEDSGVYFCASSHLGGPHEAFFGQGTRLTVV.

The V gene is TRBV7-9, the J gene TRBJ2-5, with 9 positions matching TRBD2. V lost 5 bases, J lost 3 bases, and 7 bases stayed unmatched. This CDR3 region has 15 residues. CDR1 and CDR2 from the germline V gene are SEHNR and FQNEAQ (reference sequence). The CDR3 is CASSPWTSAKETQYF. The CDR3 DNA is TGTGCCAGCAGCCCTTGGACTAGCGCCAAAGAGACCCAGTACTTC.

The genes are TRBV18 and TRBJ2-7; unclear D gene. The CDR3 loop spans 12 amino acids. Trimming shortened V by 3 bases and J by 1 base, and 4 bases separated the two germline ends. Germline CDR1 reads KGHSH; CDR2 reads LQKENI. Here the CDR3 reads CASSPASYEQYF. The CDR3 DNA follows: TGTGCCAGCTCACCCGCGTCCTACGAGCAGTACTTC.

V and J are TRBV5-1 and TRBJ2-7, with D maybe TRBD2 (6 bases). This CDR3 has 14 residues. CDR1 is SGHRS and CDR2 is YFSETQ in the germline V gene. V was clipped by 2 bases and J by 2 bases, with 11 bases between them. CDR3 nucleotides: TGCGCCAGCAGCTTTACCGGGGGAACCTACGAGCAGTACTTC. This sequence encodes CASSFTGGTYEQYF.

The CDR3 region is CASSLGSTDTQYF. DNA of the CDR3: TGTGCCAGCAGTTTAGGGAGCACAGATACGCAGTATTTT. The V gene is TRBV6-5, the J gene TRBJ2-3, with D hard to call. CDR1 MNHEY and CDR2 SVGAGI come from the germline V gene. V was clipped by 4 bases and J by 0 bases, with 5 bases between them. This CDR3 has 13 amino acids.

The rearrangement uses TRBV2 and TRBJ2-5; TRBD1 matches 8 bases. Germline V gene lookup returns CDR1 SNHLY and CDR2 FYNNEI. The CDR3 has 15 residues. Germline trimming cut 2 bases from V and 2 bases from J; bases unmatched to any gene: 4. CDR3 in amino acids: CASSEWDRIQETQYF. CDR3 in DNA: TGTGCCAGCAGTGAATGGGACAGGATTCAAGAGACCCAGTACTTC.

The genes are TRBV15 and TRBJ1-2; D gene uncertain. Trimming stripped 3 bases from V and 0 bases from J, with 14 bases between. CDR1 and CDR2 from the germline V gene are LNHNV and YYDKDF (reference sequence). This CDR3 contains 16 residues. The CDR3 DNA reads TGTGCCACCAGCAGTGACCGGGCCGAAGCTAACTATGGCTACACCTTC. This translates into CATSSDRAEANYGYTF.

The V and J genes are TRBV10-2 and TRBJ2-7; a possible D gene is TRBD2 (6 bases). Germline assignment: CDR1 WSHSY and CDR2 SAAADI. The V and J ends lost 0 bases and 1 base respectively, with 10 bases between them. The CDR3 extends over 15 amino acids. CDR3 sequence (DNA): TGCGCCAGCAGTGAGTCTGGTGCGGGGTCCTACGAGCAGTACTTC. Its protein product is CASSESGAGSYEQYF.

J is TRBJ2-7 and V is TRBV30; a possible D gene is TRBD1 (6 bases). The germline gives CDR1 GTSNPN, CDR2 SVGIG (reference sequence). V was cut by 1 base and J by 6 bases, with 7 bases left in between. This CDR3 region has 11 residues. The CDR3 DNA sequence: TGTGCCTGGAGTGAAGGGGGCGAGCAGTACTTC. Residues: CAWSEGGEQYF.

For this clone: A read error may account for a junction end that differs from germline. The V gene is TRBV29-1, the J gene TRBJ2-7; TRBD2 matches 10 bases. The CDR3 extends over 15 amino acids. The germline V gene has CDR1 SQVTM and CDR2 ANQGSEA. The CDR3 coding sequence is TGCAGCGTTCAAGACTACGCTAGCGGGGGTTACGAGCAGTACTTC. Residues: CSVQDYASGGYEQYF.

This clone was detected a few times. The sample holds other DNA sequences that translate to the same CDR3. V is TRBV29-1 and J is TRBJ2-2, with unresolved D. Germline CDR1 and CDR2: SQVTM and ANQGSEA. CDR3 length: 12 residues. The germline V and J ends were trimmed by 2 bases and 6 bases, with 7 bases remaining between them. The CDR3 bases are TGCAGCGTTGAAAAGGGTTCCGGGGAGCTGTTTTTT. Its translation: CSVEKGSGELFF.

This clone was observed once. The V gene is TRBV27, the J gene TRBJ2-3; D perhaps matches TRBD2 (6 bases). Between the trimmed V and J ends, which lost 3 bases and 6 bases, there was a span of 22 bases. In germline, CDR1 is MNHEY, CDR2 SMNVEV (reference sequence). CDR3 length equals 17 residues. The CDR3 DNA reads TGTGCCAGCAGTTTTTTGCCCTTTAGGGAGGCGTTGGATACGCAGTATTTT. Encoded protein: CASSFLPFREALDTQYF.

In this sample, this clone turned up a few times. The V call is TRBV29-1, the J call TRBJ1-1; no firm D call. The germline V gene has CDR1 SQVTM and CDR2 ANQGSEA. The CDR3 loop spans 11 amino acids. V dropped 5 bases and J dropped 7 bases, with 11 bases sitting between them. The CDR3 reads CSVLKNNEAFF. In DNA form, the CDR3 reads TGCAGCGTTTTGAAAAATAATGAAGCTTTCTTT.

This clone has a handful of counts. The rearrangement joins TRBV29-1 to TRBJ2-1, with 9 bases identical to TRBD2. The V and J ends lost 3 bases and 3 bases, in that order; junction bases with no gene match: 12. Per the germline V gene, CDR1 is SQVTM and CDR2 is ANQGSEA. The CDR3 is made up of 17 amino acids. CDR3: CSVDLRGREGRYNEQFF. The CDR3 DNA follows: TGCAGCGTTGATTTGAGGGGGCGGGAGGGCCGCTACAATGAGCAGTTCTTC.

The V call is TRBV10-2, the J call TRBJ2-7; 8 bases match TRBD2. The germline V gene encodes CDR1 WSHSY and CDR2 SAAADI. This CDR3 has 15 amino acids. The ends lost 8 bases at V and 2 bases at J; junction bases unmatched: 11. This CDR3 reads CASERHKAGAYEQYF. CDR3 coding DNA: TGCGCCAGCGAACGCCATAAAGCGGGAGCCTACGAGCAGTACTTC.

The chain recombines TRBV5-1 with TRBJ2-2; TRBD1 matches at 10 bases. With 4 bases clipped from V and 6 bases from J, the junction kept 6 bases outside the gene matches. The CDR3 contains 15 residues. Germline V gene lookup returns CDR1 SGHRS and CDR2 YFSETQ. This CDR3 is CASSAGTGVSGELFF. CDR3 in DNA: TGCGCCAGCAGCGCCGGGACAGGGGTGTCCGGGGAGCTGTTTTTT.

The CDR3 nucleotides read TGTGCCAGCAGGTTGGGGGGTTACAATGAGCAGTTCTTC. Translating it yields CASRLGGYNEQFF. This chain connects TRBV27 to TRBJ2-1; a possible D gene is TRBD2 (6 bases). The germline CDR1 and CDR2 sequences are MNHEY and SMNVEV (reference sequence). This CDR3 contains 13 residues. V dropped 6 bases and J dropped 4 bases, with 10 bases sitting between them.

This clone was seen a handful of times. The chain joins TRBV28 to TRBJ2-7, with D unresolved. Germline lookup yields CDR1 MDHEN and CDR2 SYDVKM. This CDR3 is 14 amino acids long. The V gene lost 5 bases and the J gene lost 12 bases, with 23 bases spanning the gap. The CDR3 spells CASSPRLIPSLGYF. In nucleotides, the CDR3 is TGTGCCAGCAGTCCCAGACTCATCCCTTCCCTTGGGTACTTC.

V gene TRBV20-1 combines with J gene TRBJ2-3; D is undetermined. This CDR3 is 10 amino acids long. V was cut by 6 bases and J by 6 bases, with 7 bases left in between. CDR1 is DFQATT and CDR2 is SNEGSKA in the germline V gene (reference sequence). The CDR3, as DNA: TGCAGTGCAAGAATGGATACGCAGTATTTT. It is translated as CSARMDTQYF.

The V gene is TRBV10-1, the J gene TRBJ2-7; tentatively, D is TRBD1 (5 bases). This CDR3 is 15 amino acids long. The V and J ends lost 2 bases and 6 bases respectively, with 17 bases between them. Looked up from germline, CDR1 is WNHNN and CDR2 is SYGVQD (reference sequence). The chain's CDR3 is CASSEGAWSAREQYF. CDR3 coding DNA: TGCGCCAGCAGTGAGGGGGCTTGGTCGGCGCGCGAGCAGTACTTC.

The chain uses TRBV4-1 and TRBJ1-2; D is undetermined. Trimming cost V 1 base and J 3 bases, with 12 bases left between them. Germline V gene data show CDR1 as MGHRA and CDR2 as YSYEKL. This CDR3 is built from 15 residues. The CDR3 nucleotides are TGCGCCAGCAGCCAAGTCTCCCAGCTGGACTATGGCTACACCTTC. It yields the protein CASSQVSQLDYGYTF.

The sample holds a few counts of this clone. The V and J genes are TRBV10-2 and TRBJ2-5; 7 bases align to TRBD2. The CDR3 is 16 residues long. The germline V gene has CDR1 WSHSY and CDR2 SAAADI. V dropped 2 bases and J dropped 1; count of bases not matched to a gene: 7. The CDR3 nucleotides are TGCGCCAGCAGTGAGCCTGTCGGGAGGCCCCAAGAGACCCAGTACTTC. This encodes CASSEPVGRPQETQYF.

The rearrangement joins TRBV27 to TRBJ2-2; perhaps TRBD1 as D (5 bases). The germline gives CDR1 MNHEY, CDR2 SMNVEV (reference sequence). The CDR3 is made up of 13 amino acids. V lost 1 base and J lost 6, with 6 bases in between. The CDR3 loop is CASSLWGPGELFF. In nucleotides, the CDR3 is TGTGCCAGCAGTTTATGGGGCCCCGGGGAGCTGTTTTTT.

This clone was counted at least ten times. This rearrangement joins TRBV4-1 to TRBJ2-1; possible D gene TRBD1, 5 bases. Trimming stripped 4 bases from V and 13 bases from J, with 11 bases between. This CDR3 region has 11 residues. From germline, CDR1 is MGHRA and CDR2 YSYEKL. CDR3 DNA: TGCGCCAGCAGCCTTGGGGCTCTACAGTTCTTC. Translation gives CASSLGALQFF.